This T cell receptor (beta chain) was sequenced during a study of identical twins. The study's findings and limits: Models underestimated TCR alpha sharing (out-of-frame) in monozygotic twins. A lower insertion count was a feature of abundant cord blood beta clonotypes, with no such feature in memory repertoires.

As regards this clonotype: Its target is unknown.

Germline CDR1 MNHEY, CDR2 SVGAGI. The CDR3 totals 12 residues. Deletions cut 4 bases from V and 8 bases from J, with 10 bases between. In TCRdb, the 5' RACE reads were re-called with MiXCR into one record per CDR3 protein. The table lists 500,000 to 550,000 distinct CDR3 sequences, roughly a fifth of them singletons, with about 0.91% in the top ten. The same sample was also used in a study of T cells expressing NK-cell markers. That paper states: Certain NKG2C+ T cell clones were expanded, and their HCMV specificity remained unclear.

The rearrangement links TRBV6-5 to TRBJ2-3; D may be TRBD2 (5 bases). This TCR came from a woman aged 18-29 years in good health. Sequencing was done on a sample of CD4+ T cells sorted from blood. The CDR3 coding sequence is TGTGCCAGCAGTTCGATCAGCGGTACGCAGTATTTT. This translates into CASSSISGTQYF.